At least ten counts were recorded for the clone carrying this T cell receptor (beta chain). MiXCR was run by TCRdb on the RACE reads, yielding one entry per CDR3 protein. This sample has some 38,000 distinct CDR3 sequences, with approximately 9.5% found just once. The data are from a study of human T cells and chemical hapten exposure. About the research overall: Epicutaneous patch tests delivered 0.01% DPC to the upper back, with evaluation at 6 days.

The CDR3 length is 14 residues. CDR1 is MDHEN, CDR2 SYDVKM, per germline. V lost 10 bases and J 7 bases, leaving 23 bases between the germline ends. Time point described: patch test 3, about 24 weeks after DPC sensitization. Treatment of the sample: therapeutic diphenylcyclopropenone sensitization with weekly scalp DPC. Researchers extracted total RNA from unfractionated whole blood. The sequences come from whole blood, collected in connection with sensitization to the hapten diphenylcyclopropenone (DPC). The sequence came from a man in his fifties or sixties with alopecia areata. Some clones in this sample may be carry-over from other donors' samples. The V gene is TRBV28, the J gene TRBJ2-7; possibly TRBD1 or TRBD2 for D (7 bases each). Here the CDR3 DNA reads TGTGCCACGATAGCGGGCCGGCAGGGGGGGGAGCAGTACTTC. Amino acid sequence: CATIAGRQGGEQYF.